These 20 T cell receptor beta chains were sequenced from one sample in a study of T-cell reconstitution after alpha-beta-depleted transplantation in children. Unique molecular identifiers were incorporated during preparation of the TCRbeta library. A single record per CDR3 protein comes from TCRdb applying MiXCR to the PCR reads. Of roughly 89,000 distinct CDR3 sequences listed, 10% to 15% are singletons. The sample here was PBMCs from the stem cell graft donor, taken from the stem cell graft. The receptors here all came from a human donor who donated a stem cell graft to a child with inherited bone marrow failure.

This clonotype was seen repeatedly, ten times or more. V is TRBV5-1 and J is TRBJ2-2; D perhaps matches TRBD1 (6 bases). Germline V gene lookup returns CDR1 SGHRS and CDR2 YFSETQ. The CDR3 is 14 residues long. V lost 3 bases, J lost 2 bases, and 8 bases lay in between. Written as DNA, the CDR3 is TGCGCCAGCAGCTGGACAGTTAACACCGGGGAGCTGTTTTTT. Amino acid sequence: CASSWTVNTGELFF.

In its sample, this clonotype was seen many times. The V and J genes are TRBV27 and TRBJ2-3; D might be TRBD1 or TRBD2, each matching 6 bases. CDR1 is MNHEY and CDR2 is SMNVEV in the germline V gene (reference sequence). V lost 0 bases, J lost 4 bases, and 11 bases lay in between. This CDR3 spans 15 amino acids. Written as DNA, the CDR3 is TGTGCCAGCAGTTTATCTAACGGGGGCGCAGATACGCAGTATTTT. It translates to CASSLSNGGADTQYF.

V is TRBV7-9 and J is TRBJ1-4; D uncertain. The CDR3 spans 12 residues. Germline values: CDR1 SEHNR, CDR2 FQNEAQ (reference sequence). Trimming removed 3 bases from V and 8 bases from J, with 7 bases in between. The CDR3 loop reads CASSFYREKLFF. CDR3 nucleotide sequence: TGTGCCAGCAGCTTCTATCGGGAAAAACTGTTTTTT.

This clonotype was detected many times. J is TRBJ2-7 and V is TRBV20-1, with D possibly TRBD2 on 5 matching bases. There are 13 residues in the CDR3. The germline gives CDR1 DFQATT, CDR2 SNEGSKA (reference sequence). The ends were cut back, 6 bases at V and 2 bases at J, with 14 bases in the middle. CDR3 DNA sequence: TGCAGTGCCCTTGGACCGGGAACCTACGAGCAGTACTTC. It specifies CSALGPGTYEQYF.

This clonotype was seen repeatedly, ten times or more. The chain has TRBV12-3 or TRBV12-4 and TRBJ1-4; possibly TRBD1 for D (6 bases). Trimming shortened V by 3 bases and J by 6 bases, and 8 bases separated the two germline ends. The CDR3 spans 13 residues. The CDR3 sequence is CASSLDSYEKLFF. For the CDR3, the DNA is TGTGCCAGCAGTTTGGACAGCTATGAAAAACTGTTTTTT.

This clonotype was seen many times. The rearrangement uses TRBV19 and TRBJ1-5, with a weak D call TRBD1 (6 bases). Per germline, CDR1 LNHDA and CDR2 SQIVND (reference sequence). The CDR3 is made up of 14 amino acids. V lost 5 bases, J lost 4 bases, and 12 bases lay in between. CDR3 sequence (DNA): TGTGCCAGTAGTTGGGGGCCCGGGAATCAGCCCCAGCATTTT. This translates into CASSWGPGNQPQHF.

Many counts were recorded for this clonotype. Written as DNA, the CDR3 is TGTGCCAGCAGCGGACAGGGCGCGGACACCGGGGAGCTGTTTTTT. It yields the protein CASSGQGADTGELFF. J is TRBJ2-2 and V is TRBV12-3 or TRBV12-4, with 8 bases lining up with TRBD1. This CDR3 contains 15 residues. V shed 6 bases and J 3 bases; nucleotides not matched to a gene: 6.

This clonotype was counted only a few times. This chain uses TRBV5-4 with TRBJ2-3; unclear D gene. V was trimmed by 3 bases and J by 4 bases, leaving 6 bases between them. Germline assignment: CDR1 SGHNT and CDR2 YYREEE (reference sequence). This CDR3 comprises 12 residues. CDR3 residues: CASSSLPDTQYF. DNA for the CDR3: TGTGCCAGCAGCTCACTCCCAGATACGCAGTATTTT.

The CDR3 region has the DNA TGCGCCAGCAGCTTGGAAAGGACAGGGACCAATGAGCAGTTCTTC. It codes for CASSLERTGTNEQFF. The chain employs TRBV5-1 and TRBJ2-1; TRBD1 matches 8 bases. The CDR3 extends over 15 amino acids. Germline CDR1 and CDR2: SGHRS and YFSETQ. Losses at the gene ends were 0 bases for V and 6 bases for J; bases not matched to a gene: 5. The full variable domain, its missing parts supplied by reference TRBV5-1 and TRBJ2-1, is KAGVTQTPRYLIKTRGQQVTLSCSPISGHRSVSWYQQTPGQGLQFLFEYFSETQRNKGNFPGRFSGRQFSNSRSEMNVSTLELGDSALYLCASSLERTGTNEQFFGPGTRLTVL.

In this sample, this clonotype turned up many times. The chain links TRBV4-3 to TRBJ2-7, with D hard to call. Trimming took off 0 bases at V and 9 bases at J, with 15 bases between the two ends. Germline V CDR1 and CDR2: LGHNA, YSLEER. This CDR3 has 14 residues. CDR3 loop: CASSQDWTGSGQYF. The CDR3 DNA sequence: TGCGCCAGCAGCCAAGATTGGACGGGCTCGGGGCAGTACTTC.

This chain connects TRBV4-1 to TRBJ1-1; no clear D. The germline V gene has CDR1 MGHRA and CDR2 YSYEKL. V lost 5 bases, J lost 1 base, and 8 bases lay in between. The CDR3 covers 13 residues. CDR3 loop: CASSARTNTEAFF. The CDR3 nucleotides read TGCGCCAGCAGCGCCAGAACGAACACTGAAGCTTTCTTT.

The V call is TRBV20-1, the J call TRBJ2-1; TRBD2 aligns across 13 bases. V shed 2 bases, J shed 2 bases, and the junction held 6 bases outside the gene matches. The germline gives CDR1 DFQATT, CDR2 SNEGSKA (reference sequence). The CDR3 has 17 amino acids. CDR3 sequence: CSARRLAGGSTYNEQFF. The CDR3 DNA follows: TGCAGTGCTAGACGACTAGCGGGAGGTTCCACCTACAATGAGCAGTTCTTC.

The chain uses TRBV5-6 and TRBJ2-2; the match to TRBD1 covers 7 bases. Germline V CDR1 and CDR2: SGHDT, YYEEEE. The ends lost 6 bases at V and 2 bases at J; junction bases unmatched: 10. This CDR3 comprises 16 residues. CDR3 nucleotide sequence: TGTGCCAGCAACCCTGGACAGGCCACCAACACCGGGGAGCTGTTTTTT. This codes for CASNPGQATNTGELFF. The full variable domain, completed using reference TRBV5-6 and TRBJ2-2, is DAGVTQSPTHLIKTRGQQVTLRCSPKSGHDTVSWYQQALGQGPQFIFQYYEEEERQRGNFPDRFSGHQFPNYSSELNVNALLLGDSALYLCASNPGQATNTGELFFGEGSRLTVL.

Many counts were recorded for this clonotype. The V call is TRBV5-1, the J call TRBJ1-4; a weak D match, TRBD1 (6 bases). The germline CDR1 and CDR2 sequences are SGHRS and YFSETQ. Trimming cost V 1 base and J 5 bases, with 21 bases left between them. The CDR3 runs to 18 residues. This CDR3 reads CASSLSPFPTGSNEKLFF. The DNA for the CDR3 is TGCGCCAGCAGCTTGAGCCCATTTCCGACAGGCTCCAATGAAAAACTGTTTTTT.

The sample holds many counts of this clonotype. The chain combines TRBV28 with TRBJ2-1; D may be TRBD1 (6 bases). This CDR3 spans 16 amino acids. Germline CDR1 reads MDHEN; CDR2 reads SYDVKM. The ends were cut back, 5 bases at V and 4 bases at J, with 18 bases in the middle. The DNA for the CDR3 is TGTGCCAGCAGTCTCACGACATTGGGACAATACAATGAGCAGTTCTTC. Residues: CASSLTTLGQYNEQFF.

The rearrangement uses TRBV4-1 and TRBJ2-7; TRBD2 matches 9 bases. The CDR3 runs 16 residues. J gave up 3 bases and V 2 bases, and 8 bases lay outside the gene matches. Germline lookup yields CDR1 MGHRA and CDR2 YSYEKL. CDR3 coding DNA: TGCGCCAGCAGCCAATTTCAGGCGGGGGGGGACTACGAGCAGTACTTC. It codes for CASSQFQAGGDYEQYF.

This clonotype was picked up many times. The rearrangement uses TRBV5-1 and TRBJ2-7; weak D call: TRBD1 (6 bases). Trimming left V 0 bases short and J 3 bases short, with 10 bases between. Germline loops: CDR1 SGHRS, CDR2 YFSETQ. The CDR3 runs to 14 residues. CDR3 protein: CASSLGQVDYEQYF. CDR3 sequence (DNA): TGCGCCAGCAGCTTGGGACAGGTTGACTACGAGCAGTACTTC.

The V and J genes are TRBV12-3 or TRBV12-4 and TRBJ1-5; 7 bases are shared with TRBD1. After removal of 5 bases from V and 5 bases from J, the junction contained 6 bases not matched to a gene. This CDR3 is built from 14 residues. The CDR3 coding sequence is TGTGCCAGCAGTAGCGGGACAGATTATCAGCCCCAGCATTTT. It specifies CASSSGTDYQPQHF.

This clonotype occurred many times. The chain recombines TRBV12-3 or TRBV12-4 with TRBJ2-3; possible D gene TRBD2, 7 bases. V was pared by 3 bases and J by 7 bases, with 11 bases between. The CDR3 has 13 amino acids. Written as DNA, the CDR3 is TGTGCCAGCAGTTTGGCGGGGGCACATACGCAGTATTTT. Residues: CASSLAGAHTQYF.

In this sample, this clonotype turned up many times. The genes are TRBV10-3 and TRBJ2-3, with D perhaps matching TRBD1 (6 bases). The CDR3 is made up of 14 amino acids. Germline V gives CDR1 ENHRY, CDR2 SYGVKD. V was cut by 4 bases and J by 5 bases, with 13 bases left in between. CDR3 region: CAISGHRVGDTQYF. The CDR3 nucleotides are TGTGCCATCAGTGGCCACAGGGTGGGAGATACGCAGTATTTT.